Described below is a single TCR beta chain sequence and its context. Its antigen remains unknown. This specimen belongs to a study of PD-1 blockade in classical Hodgkin lymphoma. Points from the study as a whole: Before treatment, TCR diversity in newly diagnosed patients was reportedly lower than in healthy donors. Underlying causes for the observed repertoire differences were not defined, possibly disease activity or prior therapy. It was CD4+ TCR diversity, not CD8+, that rose significantly by C4D1. Diversity similar to that of newly diagnosed patients was seen at baseline in complete responders.

Autologous stem cell transplantation was followed by relapse in every patient, and brentuximab vedotin exposure varied. Profiled with immunoSEQ multiplex PCR; TCRdb holds only in-frame clones, not every one. The sample comprises about 41,000 clones, about 74% of which are singletons, and more than 20% rests with the top ten. J lost 5 bases, V lost 8 bases, and 9 bases had no gene match. CDR3 size: 14 residues. Germline-derived CDR1 and CDR2 are MNHNS and SASEGT. Specimen: peripheral blood mononuclear cells (PBMCs), collected at baseline. This chain links TRBV6-1 with TRBJ1-5, with 7 bases matching TRBD1. The sequence was collected from a human donor with classical Hodgkin lymphoma. The CDR3 region is CASSHGGGDQPQHF. The CDR3 bases are TGTGCCAGCTCCCACGGAGGGGGCGATCAGCCCCAGCATTTT.